This TCR beta chain was retrieved from a study of T cell repertoires in cytomegalovirus infection (dated by TCRdb to about 2019). About the investigation overall: Recently identified HLA-C-restricted CMV epitopes, whose presentation resists viral immunomodulation, were targeted by peptide stimulations together with well-studied HLA-B-restricted epitopes. Because public TCR beta signatures pointed to carriage of CMV infection together with the matching HLA type, the HLA type of each donor mattered for the analysis.

Broader findings and caveats from the paper: The ex vivo response was dominated by HLA-C-restricted CMV-specific TCR beta clonotypes, and the single most frequent clonotype in two of eight donors was supplied by these HLA-C-restricted clonotypes. Carriers of CMV infection plus the relevant HLA type were discriminated by the cumulative frequency of public TCR beta family members in the study cohort and in an independent roughly 380-donor cohort.

CDR1 MNHNY and CDR2 SVGAGI were looked up in the germline V gene (reference sequence). Trimming costs V 0 bases and J 0 bases, and their ends lie 13 bases apart. The CDR3 runs 17 amino acids, cysteine and phenylalanine included. Only the CDR3 region is kept as DNA, spanning 51 bases read in frame from base 1. In light of the paper, this sample's treatment or condition label describes: in vitro stimulation with specific CMV peptide epitopes to enrich CMV-specific T cells. A note on this clonotype: It lacks a known antigen. No much larger clonotype is one base removed from it; base qualities were not supplied.

For sequencing, an Illumina HiSeq 1500 was employed. Starting from the raw public reads, TCRdb applied fastp trimming at Q25, assembled clones with MiXCR and retained in-frame beta chains. Each record represents a unique CDR3 protein, reported with the most common genes and DNA among its rows. The sample includes 900,000 to 950,000 distinct CDR3 sequences, with around 32% observed a single time. Around 15% of the sample goes to the ten largest clones. The rearrangement combines TRBV6-6 with TRBJ2-3; no confident D gene assignment can be made. Specimen: cultured CD8+ T cells from PBMCs, collected from culture after CMV antigen stimulation. The source of this sequence is a human donor in good health (CMV status not recorded). Some clones in this sample may be carry-over from other donors' samples. The CDR3 region: CASSYSIRPPSTDTQYF. The nucleotide sequence is TGTGCCAGCAGTTACTCGATTCGGCCCCCTAGCACAGATACGCAGTATTTT.